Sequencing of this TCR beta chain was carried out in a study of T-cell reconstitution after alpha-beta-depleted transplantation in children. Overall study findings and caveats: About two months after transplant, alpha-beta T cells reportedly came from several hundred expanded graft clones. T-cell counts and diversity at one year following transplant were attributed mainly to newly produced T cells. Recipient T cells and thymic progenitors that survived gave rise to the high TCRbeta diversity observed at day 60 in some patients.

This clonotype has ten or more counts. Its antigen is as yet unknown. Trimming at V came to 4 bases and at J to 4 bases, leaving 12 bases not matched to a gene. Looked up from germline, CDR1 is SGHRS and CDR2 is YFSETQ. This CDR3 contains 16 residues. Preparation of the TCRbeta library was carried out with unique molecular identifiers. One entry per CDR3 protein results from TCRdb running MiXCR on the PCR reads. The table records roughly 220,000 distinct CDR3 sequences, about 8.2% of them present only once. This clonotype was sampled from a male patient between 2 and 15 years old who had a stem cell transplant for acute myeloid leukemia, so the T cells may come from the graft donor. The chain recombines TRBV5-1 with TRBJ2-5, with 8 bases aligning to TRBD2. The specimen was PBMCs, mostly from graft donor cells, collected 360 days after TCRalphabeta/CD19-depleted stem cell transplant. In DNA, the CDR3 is TGCGCCAGCAGCCTCGGTATGACTGCGGGAGGAGAGACCCAGTACTTC. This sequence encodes CASSLGMTAGGETQYF.